These 26 T cell receptor beta chains originate from one sample sequenced in a study of tumor and adjacent non-tumor tissue in lung cancer. No cell sorting was done before RNA was extracted from the tissue. This non-tumor lung sample came from over 3 cm beyond the tumor edge. Three rounds of nested PCR, following a modified ARM-PCR protocol, produced the TCRbeta library. TCRdb reprocessed the multiplex PCR reads with MiXCR, giving one entry per CDR3 protein. The sample carries 98,000 or so distinct CDR3 sequences, 80% recorded once. Sequencing used distant non-tumor lung tissue. These receptors all stem from a man in his fifties or sixties with small cell lung cancer.

This clonotype was seen only a few times. The junction departs from germline at one end; a sequencing error may be responsible. The chain combines TRBV11-1 with TRBJ2-1, with 7 bases lining up with TRBD2. Germline assignment: CDR1 SGHAT and CDR2 FQDESV (reference sequence). This CDR3 is built from 18 residues. The CDR3 reads CATSSESRTSGRGNEQFF. The CDR3 bases are TGTGCCACCAGCTCAGAATCGAGGACTAGTGGGAGGGGTAATGAGCAGTTCTTC.

A note on this clonotype: A junction end diverges from the germline sequence, so it may reflect a read error. The rearrangement links TRBV11-2 to TRBJ2-1, with TRBD2 as a possible D gene (5 bases). This CDR3 is 13 amino acids long. Germline CDR1 reads SGHAT; CDR2 reads FQNNGV. The CDR3 sequence: CASSLEPAGLKIF. CDR3 DNA: TGTGCCAGCAGCTTAGAGCCTGCGGGCCTGAAGATCTTC. Combining the CDR3 with reference TRBV11-2 and TRBJ2-1 gives the whole variable domain EAGVAQSPRYKIIEKRQSVAFWCNPISGHATLYWYQQILGQGPKLLIQFQNNGVVDDSQLPKDRFSAERLKGVDSTLKIQPAKLEDSAVYLCASSLEPAGLKIFGPGTRLTVL.

This clonotype was seen just once. Germline is not matched at one junction end, which may reflect a read error. The chain employs TRBV12-3 or TRBV12-4 and TRBJ2-3, with D perhaps being TRBD1 or TRBD2 (5 bases each). This CDR3 has 15 residues. The DNA of the CDR3 is TGTGTCAGCAGTTTAAACTCAGGGACCACAGATAGGCAGTATTTT. This encodes CVSSLNSGTTDRQYF.

Comments on this clonotype: Germline and junction disagree at one end, which may indicate a read error. V usage is TRBV12-3 or TRBV12-4 and J usage is TRBJ2-5; 8 nucleotides align to TRBD2. The CDR3 is 15 residues long. The DNA of the CDR3 is TGTGTCAGCAGTCCCTATAGCGGGGAACAAGAGACCCATTACTTC. Protein sequence: CVSSPYSGEQETHYF.

In regard to this clonotype: The conserved closing phenylalanine or tryptophan is absent in this CDR3, likely reflecting a read error. The chain joins TRBV5-1 to TRBJ2-1; no firm D call. The CDR3 is made up of 16 amino acids. Germline V gives CDR1 SGHRS, CDR2 YFSETQ. The chain's CDR3 is CASSLGGGNPYNVQFS. CDR3 sequence (DNA): TGCGCCAGCAGCTTGGGGGGTGGGAATCCATACAATGTGCAGTTCTCC.

This clonotype rates as medium-sized. The chain employs TRBV29-1 and TRBJ1-2, with TRBD1 matching over 7 bases. The CDR3 extends over 12 amino acids. Per the germline V gene, CDR1 is SQVTM and CDR2 is ANQGSEA. V lost 2 bases and J lost 3; bases outside the gene matches: 0. The CDR3: CSVERGHYGYTF. The DNA for the CDR3 is TGCAGCGTTGAAAGGGGGCACTATGGCTACACCTTC.

Worth noting for this clonotype: Mismatch with germline at one junction end may stem from a read error. The chain employs TRBV10-3 and TRBJ2-3, with D tentatively TRBD1 (6 bases). Per germline, CDR1 ENHRY and CDR2 SYGVKD. This CDR3 comprises 15 residues. The CDR3 spells CDISGWDTPGHTQYF. The DNA of the CDR3 is TGTGACATCAGTGGATGGGACACCCCTGGACATACGCAGTATTTT.

Turning to this clonotype: The junction departs from germline at one end; a sequencing error may be responsible. The chain links TRBV6-2 or TRBV6-3 to TRBJ2-6, with 11 bases fitting TRBD2. The CDR3 is 18 amino acids. The V gene's germline CDR1 is MNHEY and CDR2 SVGEGT. CDR3 in DNA: TGTGACAGCAGCTTTACTAGCGGGAGAATTGTTGGGGCCAACGTCCTGACTTTC. Protein sequence: CDSSFTSGRIVGANVLTF.

This clonotype was counted once. The CDR3 carries no conserved terminal phenylalanine or tryptophan, so it likely arises from a read error. This sequence joins TRBV9 and TRBJ2-1; no definite D call. V lost 4 bases and J 8 bases, leaving 13 bases between the germline ends. This CDR3 spans 13 amino acids. From germline, CDR1 is SGDLS and CDR2 YYNGEE. The CDR3 region has the DNA TGTGCCAGCAGCCCCCAAGGTTGGCATGAGCAGTTCCTC. This encodes CASSPQGWHEQFL.

Notes on this clonotype: The conserved phenylalanine or tryptophan normally closing the CDR3 is absent here, so this likely arose from a read error. The rearrangement joins TRBV6-5 to TRBJ2-5; D is perhaps TRBD2 (7 bases). Germline-derived CDR1 and CDR2 are MNHEY and SVGAGI. The CDR3 has 16 residues. Here the CDR3 DNA reads TGTGCCAGCAGTTACTCGGGGGGGGCGCCCCGAGAGGCCCAGTACTTA. Protein product: CASSYSGGAPREAQYL.

Comment on this clonotype: Likely a read error: the CDR3 ends without its conserved phenylalanine or tryptophan. The V and J genes are TRBV6-5 and TRBJ2-3; tentatively, D is TRBD1 or TRBD2 (6 bases each). Germline V gene sequence: CDR1 MNHEY, CDR2 SVGAGI. The CDR3 loop spans 15 amino acids. Deletions cut 6 bases from V and 2 bases from J, with 15 bases between. CDR3 protein: CASSAQGRHTDTQYL. The CDR3 region has the DNA TGTGCCAGCAGCGCGCAGGGGAGGCACACAGATACGCAGTATTTA.

As to this clonotype: A read error is possible here, since a much larger clone lies one base away. The CDR3 ends on some other residue instead of the conserved phenylalanine or tryptophan, so this is likely a read error. The chain recombines TRBV7-8 with TRBJ2-1, with D tentatively TRBD2 (5 bases). The germline gives CDR1 SGHVS, CDR2 FQNEAQ. Trimming left V 4 bases short and J 6 bases short, with 13 bases between. This CDR3 contains 14 residues. DNA of the CDR3: TGTGCCAGCAGCTCTGAATGGACTTCCAATGAGCAGTTCCTC. Translation: CASSSEWTSNEQFL.

This clonotype came up many times. V usage is TRBV5-1 and J usage is TRBJ2-3; the D gene is possibly TRBD2 (5 bases). Per germline, CDR1 SGHRS and CDR2 YFSETQ. Deletions cut 7 bases from V and 0 bases from J, with 12 bases between. This CDR3 has 14 residues. CDR3 coding DNA: TGCGCCAGCGTCCGGGGTGGGAGCACAGATACGCAGTATTTT. Protein sequence: CASVRGGSTDTQYF.

Details on this clonotype: Since the CDR3 does not end with the conserved phenylalanine or tryptophan, this likely comes from a read error. The chain recombines TRBV29-1 with TRBJ1-2; 7 bases match TRBD1. Germline V gene lookup returns CDR1 SQVTM and CDR2 ANQGSEA. The trim removed 5 bases at V and 2 bases at J, leaving 8 bases unmatched. CDR3 length: 14 residues. The CDR3 region has the DNA TGCAGCGTTTTGGAAGGACAGGACAACTATGGCTACACCTTG. This encodes CSVLEGQDNYGYTL.

As for this clonotype: Mismatch with germline at one junction end may stem from a read error. This chain joins TRBV6-2 or TRBV6-3 and TRBJ2-6; 7 bases line up with TRBD1. Germline loops: CDR1 MNHEY, CDR2 SVGEGT. The CDR3 is made up of 15 amino acids. DNA of the CDR3: TGTGCCAGCAGTCCGACAGGGTCTGGGGTCAACGTCCTGATTTTC. This sequence encodes CASSPTGSGVNVLIF.

The rearrangement uses TRBV14 and TRBJ2-7; 7 nucleotides align to TRBD2. The CDR3 length is 15 residues. Germline lookup yields CDR1 SGHDN and CDR2 FVKESK. The CDR3 DNA reads as TGTTCCAGCACCCACCCTAGCGGACCCTCCTACGAGCAGTACGTC. This codes for CSSTHPSGPSYEQYV.

Turning to this clonotype: Germline is not matched at one junction end, which may reflect a read error. The chain is built from TRBV29-1 and TRBJ2-7, with D perhaps TRBD2 (5 bases). The CDR3 has 12 amino acids. The germline V gene encodes CDR1 SQVTM and CDR2 ANQGSEA. As DNA, the CDR3 is TGTAGCGCCCGGCACACCTCCTACGAGCATTACTTC. It yields the protein CSARHTSYEHYF.

Notes on this clonotype: The conserved phenylalanine or tryptophan normally closing the CDR3 is absent here, so this likely arose from a read error. The rearrangement links TRBV11-2 to TRBJ2-2, with 9 positions matching TRBD2. The V gene end was trimmed by 6 bases and the J gene end by 5 bases; junction bases not matched to a gene: 4. The germline V gene encodes CDR1 SGHAT and CDR2 FQNNGV. There are 14 residues in the CDR3. The CDR3: CASSASGKTGELFC. Written as DNA, the CDR3 is TGTGCCAGCAGTGCTAGCGGGAAGACCGGGGAGCTGTTTTGT.

This clonotype was observed once. At one of its ends the junction is not consistent with the germline gene, which may arise from a read error. V gene TRBV4-1 combines with J gene TRBJ1-1; D is possibly TRBD1 (5 bases). In germline, CDR1 is MGHRA, CDR2 YSYEKL. The CDR3 covers 15 residues. In nucleotides, the CDR3 is TGCGCCAACAGCCAAGTCCCAGGGCGTGGCACCGAAGCTTTCTTT. Amino acids: CANSQVPGRGTEAFF.

Worth noting for this clonotype: This clone may be a read error of a much larger clone one base away. This chain uses TRBV7-3 with TRBJ2-3; no reliable D call. Germline V gives CDR1 SGHTA, CDR2 FQGTGA. The CDR3 runs to 14 residues. In DNA, the CDR3 is TGTGCCAGCAGCTTAAATTCGGGCACAGATATGCAGTATTTT. It encodes CASSLNSGTDMQYF.

This clonotype was seen a single time. No DNA is shown, since the ends of the CDR3 on it are uncertain; the CDR3 is the one TCRdb lists. V and J are TRBV6-6 and TRBJ1-3. Germline CDR1 reads MNHNY; CDR2 reads SVGAGI (reference sequence). The CDR3 region is 14 residues in length, termini included. CDR3 sequence: CASSSSEHGRTIYF.

V gene TRBV6-5 combines with J gene TRBJ2-1; D ambiguous. The CDR3 totals 16 residues. Germline V gene lookup returns CDR1 MNHEY and CDR2 SVGAGI. V was pared by 5 bases and J by 1 base, with 15 bases between. In DNA, the CDR3 is TGTGCCAGCAGTCCCGGATGGGATAGTTCCTACAATGAGCAGTTCTTC. This encodes CASSPGWDSSYNEQFF.

The chain has TRBV20-1 and TRBJ2-4; 8 positions match TRBD2. V gave up 5 bases and J gave up 9 bases; unmatched junction bases: 15. The CDR3 consists of 15 residues. Germline values: CDR1 DFQATT, CDR2 SNEGSKA (reference sequence). The CDR3: CSAQGTSGLPSIQYF. CDR3 nucleotides: TGCAGTGCTCAGGGCACTAGCGGCCTCCCAAGCATTCAGTACTTC.

This clonotype appeared a single time. An end of the junction does not agree with germline; a read error may underlie this. The chain links TRBV7-8 to TRBJ2-1; TRBD2 matches 10 bases. Germline V gene lookup returns CDR1 SGHVS and CDR2 FQNEAQ. The CDR3 runs to 15 residues. The CDR3, as DNA: TGTGCCGGCAGCTGGGTAGCGGGAGGTGGCAATGGACAGTTCTTC. It translates to CAGSWVAGGGNGQFF.

The chain carries TRBV6-5 and TRBJ2-1; D may correspond to TRBD1 or TRBD2 (5 bases each). Trimming stripped 0 bases from V and 13 bases from J, with 19 bases between. CDR1 is MNHEY and CDR2 is SVGAGI in the germline V gene. The CDR3 covers 15 residues. CDR3 sequence: CASSYSGGVDREQFF. CDR3 coding DNA: TGTGCCAGCAGTTACTCTGGGGGAGTGGATAGAGAACAGTTCTTC.

Comments on this clonotype: Its ends do not fully match the called genes, so a read error is possible. V gene TRBV4-2 combines with J gene TRBJ2-1; no firm D call. Germline loops: CDR1 LGHNA, CDR2 YNFKEQ. The CDR3 extends over 18 amino acids. In nucleotides, the CDR3 is TGTGCCAGCAGCCAAGATGAGCAGTTGAACTCCGCCTACCATGAGCAGTTCTTC. Translating gives CASSQDEQLNSAYHEQFF.